These 21 T cell receptor beta chains were all obtained from the same sample, sequenced in a study of chemoradiotherapy in HPV16-positive cancers. Here immunoSEQ multiplex PCR was the method, and the copy in TCRdb shows in-frame clones only, minus some. This table has thousands of clones, around 78% appearing once. This material was collected from a patient who underwent chemoradiotherapy. The receptor set was obtained from a human donor with HPV-associated anogenital cancer.

CDR3 sequence (DNA): TGTGCCACCAGCAGAGAAAGCTCCTACAATGAGCAGTTCTTC. Its translation: CATSRESSYNEQFF. The chain carries TRBV15 and TRBJ2-1; D unresolved. The CDR3 consists of 14 residues. The germline CDR1 and CDR2 sequences are LNHNV and YYDKDF (reference sequence). The V gene lost 0 bases and the J gene lost 0 bases, with 3 bases spanning the gap.

The chain has TRBV11-3 and TRBJ2-3, with TRBD2 matching 11 bases. Germline loops: CDR1 SGHNT, CDR2 YENEEA. CDR3 length equals 16 residues. J was trimmed by 1 base and V by 5 bases; bases with no gene match: 5. DNA for the CDR3: TGTGCCAGCAGCCGCTCGACTAGCGGGGGCACAGATACGCAGTATTTT. Its protein is CASSRSTSGGTDTQYF.

J is TRBJ2-7 and V is TRBV9; 10 nucleotides align to TRBD1. The ends lost 2 bases at V and 2 bases at J; junction bases unmatched: 4. The CDR3 covers 15 residues. The germline V gene has CDR1 SGDLS and CDR2 YYNGEE. The CDR3 DNA is TGTGCCAGCAGCGTGACAGGGGGCGAGGCCTACGAGCAGTACTTC. Translating gives CASSVTGGEAYEQYF.

In this sample, this clone turned up a few times. The rearrangement joins TRBV13 to TRBJ1-2; 9 bases align to TRBD1. The CDR3 extends over 14 amino acids. The V gene's germline CDR1 is PRHDT and CDR2 FYEKMQ (reference sequence). The V gene end was trimmed by 0 bases and the J gene end by 4 bases; junction bases not matched to a gene: 0. The CDR3 DNA follows: TGTGCCAGCAGCTTAGGGACAGGGGGCTATGGCTACACCTTC. As protein: CASSLGTGGYGYTF.

There are a few counts of this clone. The rearrangement links TRBV28 to TRBJ1-1; D is undetermined. The CDR3 has 12 amino acids. V was cut by 6 bases and J by 5 bases, with 10 bases left in between. Germline CDR1 MDHEN, CDR2 SYDVKM. The CDR3 DNA reads as TGTGCCAGCAGATACCGTAGGACTGAAGCTTTCTTT. Translated: CASRYRRTEAFF.

This clone was found a few times. This chain links TRBV4-1 with TRBJ1-3, with D uncertain. Germline V gene lookup returns CDR1 MGHRA and CDR2 YSYEKL. This CDR3 has 16 residues. Trimming stripped 1 base from V and 0 bases from J, with 10 bases between. The CDR3 bases are TGCGCCAGCAGCCAAGGGCGGGCAAGCTCTGGAAACACCATATATTTT. It specifies CASSQGRASSGNTIYF.

The gene calls are TRBV6-1 and TRBJ2-1; 8 bases fit TRBD2. This CDR3 region has 13 residues. V dropped 8 bases and J dropped 7; count of bases not matched to a gene: 7. Germline V gene lookup returns CDR1 MNHNS and CDR2 SASEGT. CDR3 sequence (DNA): TGTGCCAGCCGGTCTAGCGGGCGGAATGAGCAGTTCTTC. This codes for CASRSSGRNEQFF.

J is TRBJ1-1 and V is TRBV5-5; D gene unclear. V was pared by 1 base and J by 7 bases, with 14 bases between. The germline gives CDR1 SGHKS, CDR2 YYEKEE (reference sequence). This CDR3 has 14 residues. The CDR3 loop reads CASSLYFKRDEAFF. CDR3 DNA sequence: TGTGCCAGCAGCTTGTATTTCAAACGCGATGAAGCTTTCTTT.

This clone was recorded once. The rearrangement uses TRBV19 and TRBJ1-5; the D gene is possibly TRBD1 (6 bases). V shed 4 bases and J shed 6 bases, with 13 bases lying between them. CDR3 length: 14 amino acids. CDR1 and CDR2 from the germline V gene are LNHDA and SQIVND (reference sequence). CDR3 sequence (DNA): TGTGCCAGTAGTAAAACAGGGCTCGGTCAGCCCCAGCATTTT. This translates into CASSKTGLGQPQHF.

The chain combines TRBV5-1 with TRBJ2-2, with 7 positions matching TRBD2. The CDR3 is 18 amino acids. The germline CDR1 and CDR2 sequences are SGHRS and YFSETQ. The ends lost 0 bases at V and 3 bases at J; junction bases unmatched: 11. Here the CDR3 reads CASSLDGPSGTDTGELFF. The CDR3 coding sequence is TGCGCCAGCAGCTTGGATGGGCCGAGCGGGACGGACACCGGGGAGCTGTTTTTT.

The chain combines TRBV19 with TRBJ1-1; no firm D call. Trimming pared 6 bases from V and 1 base from J, leaving 9 bases between. CDR3 length: 13 residues. Germline V CDR1 and CDR2: LNHDA, SQIVND (reference sequence). This chain's CDR3 is CASSPQENTEAFF. The CDR3 DNA reads TGTGCCAGTAGCCCACAAGAGAACACTGAAGCTTTCTTT.

The V call is TRBV19, the J call TRBJ2-5; TRBD2 matches at 9 bases. The CDR3 is made up of 16 amino acids. Germline V gene sequence: CDR1 LNHDA, CDR2 SQIVND (reference sequence). The V and J ends lost 5 bases and 1 base, in that order; junction bases with no gene match: 8. The CDR3 loop is CASSRVPSGAQETQYF. CDR3 in DNA: TGTGCCAGTAGTCGAGTTCCTAGCGGGGCCCAAGAGACCCAGTACTTC.

The chain has TRBV9 and TRBJ2-4, with D perhaps TRBD2 (5 bases). Germline-derived CDR1 and CDR2 are SGDLS and YYNGEE. V shed 0 bases and J shed 9 bases, with 19 bases lying between them. This CDR3 has 16 amino acids. CDR3 in amino acids: CASSVAGRRPPSIQYF. CDR3 DNA sequence: TGTGCCAGCAGCGTAGCCGGAAGGAGGCCCCCTTCCATTCAGTACTTC.

The chain employs TRBV27 and TRBJ2-7; possibly TRBD2 for D (6 bases). Germline CDR1 MNHEY, CDR2 SMNVEV (reference sequence). Trimming took off 6 bases at V and 8 bases at J, with 20 bases between the two ends. The CDR3 contains 14 residues. This CDR3 reads CASSLLAGANKQYF. The CDR3, as DNA: TGTGCCAGCAGCCTACTAGCCGGAGCGAACAAGCAGTACTTC.

This rearrangement joins TRBV6-1 to TRBJ2-7, with TRBD1 identical over 8 bases. CDR3 length equals 15 residues. With 3 bases clipped from V and 1 base from J, the junction kept 5 bases outside the gene matches. Germline CDR1 MNHNS, CDR2 SASEGT. The CDR3 loop reads CASSDKTGGSYEQYF. The CDR3 DNA is TGTGCCAGCAGTGATAAAACAGGGGGATCCTACGAGCAGTACTTC.

The chain employs TRBV9 and TRBJ2-3, with unresolved D. This CDR3 has 14 amino acids. The V gene lost 4 bases and the J gene lost 5 bases, with 14 bases spanning the gap. CDR1 and CDR2 from the germline V gene are SGDLS and YYNGEE. This chain's CDR3 is CASSLGPAQDTQYF. CDR3 bases: TGTGCCAGCAGCCTCGGGCCCGCTCAAGATACGCAGTATTTT.

V is TRBV28 and J is TRBJ2-3; D ambiguous. Trimming stripped 6 bases from V and 4 bases from J, with 14 bases between. This CDR3 comprises 14 residues. Germline V lookup: CDR1 MDHEN, CDR2 SYDVKM. The CDR3 protein is CASSLGPVADTQYF. The CDR3 region has the DNA TGTGCCAGCAGCCTAGGCCCGGTCGCAGATACGCAGTATTTT.

The chain uses TRBV28 and TRBJ2-1; possibly TRBD2 for D (5 bases). From germline, CDR1 is MDHEN and CDR2 SYDVKM. V shed 6 bases and J shed 0 bases, with 21 bases lying between them. The length of the CDR3 is 18 residues. The CDR3 coding sequence is TGTGCCAGCAGACCCCCTTCGACGGGATTCGGCTCCTACAATGAGCAGTTCTTC. It yields the protein CASRPPSTGFGSYNEQFF.

This chain uses TRBV6-1 with TRBJ1-2, with a possible D match to TRBD1 (6 bases). There are 15 residues in the CDR3. Per germline, CDR1 MNHNS and CDR2 SASEGT. The V and J ends lost 4 bases and 5 bases respectively, with 17 bases between them. CDR3 in amino acids: CASSATQGAFYGYTF. The CDR3 DNA follows: TGTGCCAGCAGTGCCACACAGGGTGCGTTTTATGGCTACACCTTC.

This clone was seen a few times. The V gene is TRBV10-3, the J gene TRBJ1-5; TRBD1 matches at 9 bases. The CDR3 sequence is 17 residues long. Germline V lookup: CDR1 ENHRY, CDR2 SYGVKD. Unmatched junction bases numbered 10, after V lost 2 bases and J lost 5 bases. For the CDR3, the DNA is TGTGCCATCAGTGAGCCGACGGGACAGGGAAGCGATCAGCCCCAGCATTTT. Protein: CAISEPTGQGSDQPQHF.

The chain is built from TRBV27 and TRBJ2-1; no definite D call. Between the trimmed V and J ends, which lost 2 bases and 4 bases, there was a span of 12 bases. The CDR3 is made up of 15 amino acids. The germline V gene has CDR1 MNHEY and CDR2 SMNVEV (reference sequence). CDR3 DNA sequence: TGTGCCAGCAGTTTAACTGTTGCAGCTTACAATGAGCAGTTCTTC. Its protein is CASSLTVAAYNEQFF.